This TCR beta chain is drawn from a study of cytomegalovirus exposure and HLA in healthy donors. Comments on this clone: As the CDR3 is not closed by the conserved phenylalanine or tryptophan, this likely results from a read error. No DNA is shown, since the ends of the CDR3 on it are uncertain; the CDR3 is the one TCRdb lists.

Use of 60 Vbeta and 13 Jbeta primers characterized the PCR. Profiling relied on immunoSEQ multiplex PCR, and the TCRdb table lists in-frame clones only, not all of them. The data contain about 170,000 clones, around 76% of them singletons. Per germline, CDR1 MNHNY and CDR2 SVGAGI (reference sequence). Termini included, the CDR3 measures 11 amino acids. Sample: PBMCs. This receptor was taken from a middle-aged man in good health and CMV-seropositive. The chain joins TRBV6-6 to TRBJ2-4; TRBD1, as called in the table, went unchecked against the DNA. CDR3 sequence reads: CASRTVGEVVV.